A single sample gave rise to the 14 T cell receptor beta chains below, sequenced in a study of shared clonotypes between healthy human individuals. The table came from immunoSEQ multiplex PCR; TCRdb's copy has only in-frame clones and leaves some out. The table shows about 1.1 million clones, with 70% to 80% occurring only once. The specimen sequenced was memory CD4+ T cells from PBMCs. The subset here: CD45RA-negative fraction. Receptor source: a man between 18 and 35 years old in good health. Some clones in this sample may be carry-over from other donors' samples.

This chain connects TRBV19 to TRBJ1-5; 8 nucleotides line up with TRBD1. J gave up 3 bases and V 5 bases, and 6 bases lay outside the gene matches. The CDR3 covers 15 residues. Germline V gene lookup returns CDR1 LNHDA and CDR2 SQIVND (reference sequence). CDR3 sequence reads: CASSSRTGYNQPQHF. The CDR3 DNA reads as TGTGCCAGTAGTTCACGGACAGGGTACAATCAGCCCCAGCATTTT. Full variable domain (missing parts from reference TRBV19 and TRBJ1-5): DGGITQSPKYLFRKEGQNVTLSCEQNLNHDAMYWYRQDPGQGLRLIYYSQIVNDFQKGDIAEGYSVSREKKESFPLTVTSAQKNPTAFYLCASSSRTGYNQPQHFGDGTRLSIL.

The V call is TRBV5-1, the J call TRBJ1-2; D gene ambiguous. This CDR3 comprises 15 residues. CDR1 and CDR2 (germline): SGHRS, YFSETQ. V gave up 2 bases and J gave up 4 bases, with 15 bases separating them. The CDR3 region is CASSFGDPSSYGYTF. DNA of the CDR3: TGCGCCAGCAGCTTTGGAGACCCGAGCTCCTATGGCTACACCTTC.

This chain connects TRBV27 to TRBJ1-2; no definite D call. The CDR3 contains 14 residues. The V gene lost 3 bases and the J gene lost 0 bases, with 8 bases spanning the gap. Germline V gene data show CDR1 as MNHEY and CDR2 as SMNVEV (reference sequence). CDR3 in amino acids: CASSLVRSNYGYTF. CDR3 DNA: TGTGCCAGCAGTTTGGTCAGATCTAACTATGGCTACACCTTC.

This chain links TRBV28 with TRBJ1-5; TRBD1 is a possible D gene (6 bases). V lost 7 bases, J lost 7 bases, and 14 bases lay in between. Germline loops: CDR1 MDHEN, CDR2 SYDVKM. The CDR3 is 13 amino acids. The CDR3 spells CASTWGRGQPQHF. CDR3 DNA sequence: TGTGCCAGCACCTGGGGCAGGGGCCAGCCCCAGCATTTT.

This clone appeared a single time. The chain combines TRBV5-4 with TRBJ2-1, with D possibly matching TRBD2 (7 bases). There are 15 residues in the CDR3. V was clipped by 5 bases and J by 7 bases, with 19 bases between them. Germline CDR1 SGHNT, CDR2 YYREEE (reference sequence). Written as DNA, the CDR3 is TGTGCCAGCAGTCTGGACCCCAGGGGAGGGAATGAGCAGTTCTTC. It yields the protein CASSLDPRGGNEQFF.

The chain couples TRBV20-1 to TRBJ2-1; no reliable D call. Germline V gene data show CDR1 as DFQATT and CDR2 as SNEGSKA (reference sequence). This CDR3 spans 10 amino acids. V gave up 2 bases and J gave up 12 bases, with 8 bases separating them. Here the CDR3 reads CSARSIGQFF. CDR3 nucleotide sequence: TGCAGTGCTAGAAGCATTGGGCAGTTCTTC.

On this clone itself: This specimen includes other DNA sequences encoding the same CDR3. V gene TRBV7-2 combines with J gene TRBJ2-4; D gene unclear. Germline lookup yields CDR1 SGHTA and CDR2 FQGNSA. CDR3 length equals 14 residues. The germline V and J ends were trimmed by 9 bases and 0 bases, with 12 bases remaining between them. As DNA, the CDR3 is TGTGCCAGTACCCCCGGATCAGCCAAAAACATTCAGTACTTC. It translates to CASTPGSAKNIQYF.

There are a few counts of this clone. This sample includes further DNA sequences coding for the same CDR3. This chain uses TRBV5-1 with TRBJ2-3; no clear D. V dropped 4 bases and J dropped 2 bases, with 5 bases sitting between them. The CDR3 is 12 amino acids. Germline V gene lookup returns CDR1 SGHRS and CDR2 YFSETQ. The CDR3 sequence: CASSPPTDTQYF. The CDR3 DNA follows: TGCGCCAGCAGCCCCCCCACAGATACGCAGTATTTT.

CDR3 nucleotides: TGTGCCAGCAGCTTATATAGAGTAGCGGGGAGGGATACGCAGTATTTT. Translated, it gives CASSLYRVAGRDTQYF. This chain links TRBV7-2 with TRBJ2-3; TRBD2 matches at 8 bases. CDR3 length: 16 amino acids. Per the germline V gene, CDR1 is SGHTA and CDR2 is FQGNSA. With 2 bases clipped from V and 6 bases from J, the junction kept 10 bases outside the gene matches.

The chain carries TRBV18 and TRBJ1-1; D is unresolved. This CDR3 has 15 residues. Per germline, CDR1 KGHSH and CDR2 LQKENI. Trimming took off 5 bases at V and 5 bases at J, with 18 bases between the two ends. The CDR3 DNA reads as TGTGCCAGCTCAGGGTCCGGGCCACGGGCGACTGAAGCTTTCTTT. Translation gives CASSGSGPRATEAFF.

This rearrangement joins TRBV11-2 to TRBJ2-2, with D unclear. Between the trimmed V and J ends, which lost 2 bases and 5 bases, there was a span of 3 bases. The germline V gene has CDR1 SGHAT and CDR2 FQNNGV. CDR3 length: 12 residues. Here the CDR3 reads CASSLQTGELFF. The CDR3 nucleotides are TGTGCCAGCAGCTTACAGACCGGGGAGCTGTTTTTT.

V is TRBV5-1 and J is TRBJ2-5, with D perhaps TRBD2 (7 bases). V lost 7 bases and J lost 4, with 17 bases in between. This CDR3 has 14 amino acids. Germline V gene lookup returns CDR1 SGHRS and CDR2 YFSETQ. The CDR3 coding sequence is TGCGCCAGCTACCCCGGGGGGCCCCGAGAGACCCAGTACTTC. It yields the protein CASYPGGPRETQYF.

V usage is TRBV30 and J usage is TRBJ2-2; D unclear. The CDR3 covers 16 residues. Germline assignment: CDR1 GTSNPN and CDR2 SVGIG (reference sequence). V lost 0 bases and J 0 bases, leaving 11 bases between the germline ends. Here the CDR3 reads CAWSVFRYANTGELFF. CDR3 in DNA: TGTGCCTGGAGTGTTTTCAGATATGCGAACACCGGGGAGCTGTTTTTT.

The chain couples TRBV29-1 to TRBJ2-5, with 7 bases matching TRBD1. Germline loops: CDR1 SQVTM, CDR2 ANQGSEA. Trimming cost V 6 bases and J 2 bases; bases outside gene matches: 12. This CDR3 region has 15 residues. The CDR3 here is CSVQQLRGQQETQYF. CDR3 nucleotides: TGCAGCGTCCAACAGTTAAGGGGGCAGCAAGAGACCCAGTACTTC. Combining the CDR3 with reference TRBV29-1 and TRBJ2-5 gives the whole variable domain SAVISQKPSRDICQRGTSLTIQCQVDSQVTMMFWYRQQPGQSLTLIATANQGSEATYESGFVIDKFPISRPNLTFSTLTVSNMSPEDSSIYLCSVQQLRGQQETQYFGPGTRLLVL.